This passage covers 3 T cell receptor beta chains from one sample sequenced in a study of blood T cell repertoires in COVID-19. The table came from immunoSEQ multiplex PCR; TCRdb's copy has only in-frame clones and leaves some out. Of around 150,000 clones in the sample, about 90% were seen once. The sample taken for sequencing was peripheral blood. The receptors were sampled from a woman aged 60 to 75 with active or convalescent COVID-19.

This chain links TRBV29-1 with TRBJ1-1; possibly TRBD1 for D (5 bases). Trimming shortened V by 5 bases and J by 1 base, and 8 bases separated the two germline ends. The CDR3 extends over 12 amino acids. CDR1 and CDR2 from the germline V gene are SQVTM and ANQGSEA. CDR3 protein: CSVFQGNTEAFF. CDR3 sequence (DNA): TGCAGCGTTTTCCAGGGGAACACTGAAGCTTTCTTT.

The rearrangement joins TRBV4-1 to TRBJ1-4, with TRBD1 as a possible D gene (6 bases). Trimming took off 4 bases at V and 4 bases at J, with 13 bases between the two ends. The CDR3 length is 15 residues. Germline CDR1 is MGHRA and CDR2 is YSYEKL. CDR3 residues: CASSLTTGFNEKLFF. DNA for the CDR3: TGCGCCAGCAGCCTGACGACAGGCTTTAATGAAAAACTGTTTTTT.

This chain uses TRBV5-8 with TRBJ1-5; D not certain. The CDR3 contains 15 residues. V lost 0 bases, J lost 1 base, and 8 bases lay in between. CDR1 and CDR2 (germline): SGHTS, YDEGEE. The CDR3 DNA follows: TGTGCCAGCAGCTTGGGAGTAATGAGCAATCAGCCCCAGCATTTT. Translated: CASSLGVMSNQPQHF.